Presented here are 2 T cell receptor beta chains from one specimen sequenced in a study of T cells in Graves' hyperthyroidism and ophthalmopathy (dated by TCRdb to the late 2010s). The library was built by means of multiplex PCR. Sequencing took place on an Illumina HiSeq 2000. The TCR beta CDR3 regions were amplified from RNA transcripts. The first round of RT-PCR for the TCR CDR3 was performed with the HTBI primer set and the Qiagen OneStep RT-PCR kit. TCRdb reprocessed the public reads (quality trimming at Q25 with fastp, clone calling with MiXCR) and kept in-frame beta chains. One record per CDR3 amino acid sequence lists the most common genes and DNA. In this sample the table shows hundreds of thousands of distinct CDR3 sequences, about 24% of which occur a single time. 10% to 12% of the sample comes from the top ten. Sequencing input: blood. The receptor set was obtained from a woman aged 25 to 39 with Graves' ophthalmopathy.

This clonotype was observed a handful of times. V and J are TRBV4-2 and TRBJ2-2; 10 nucleotides align to TRBD1. This CDR3 comprises 16 residues. The ends lost 4 bases at V and 4 bases at J; junction bases unmatched: 6. The germline V gene encodes CDR1 LGHNA and CDR2 YNFKEQ. CDR3 in amino acids: CASSPPWTGGTGELFF. Written as DNA, the CDR3 is TGTGCCAGCAGCCCCCCCTGGACAGGGGGCACCGGGGAGCTGTTTTTT.

This clonotype has ten or more counts. V is TRBV7-6 and J is TRBJ1-3; D remains ambiguous. Trimming removed 1 base from V and 0 bases from J, with 7 bases in between. CDR3 length: 15 amino acids. Germline lookup yields CDR1 SGHVS and CDR2 FNYEAQ. CDR3 DNA sequence: TGTGCCAGCAGCTTAGGACCCTCCTCTGGAAACACCATATATTTT. As protein: CASSLGPSSGNTIYF.